This entry is about one T cell receptor (beta chain). The data originate from a study of blood T cell repertoires in COVID-19. TCRdb's copy holds only in-frame clones and misses some; the assay was immunoSEQ multiplex PCR. The sample includes some 200,000 clones, around nine tenths seen only once; the top ten take around 3.5%. The CDR3 extends over 15 amino acids. V was pared by 1 base and J by 2 bases, with 12 bases between. Germline lookup yields CDR1 LGHDT and CDR2 YNNKEL (reference sequence). The chain is built from TRBV3-1 (or the pseudogene TRBV3-2) and TRBJ2-7; D call uncertain. The clonotype was recovered from a young man with active or convalescent COVID-19. The specimen was peripheral blood. The CDR3 DNA reads TGTGCCAGCAGCCAAGTCTACGCTGATACCTACGAGCAGTACTTC. It translates to CASSQVYADTYEQYF.